The 14 T cell receptor beta chains given below trace back to one sample, sequenced in a study of beta chain features in type 1 diabetes. No cognate antigen is known for these TCRs. Study-level points and caveats: TCRB CDR3s from Type 1 diabetes patients were moderately but significantly shorter in all four CD4+ subsets.

The whole isolated RNA underwent reverse transcription, so sequencing captured expressed TCRB transcripts. The table came from immunoSEQ multiplex PCR; TCRdb's copy has only in-frame clones and leaves some out. The repertoire has about 150,000 clones, about 9.4% of them found once; the top ten carry 0.4% to 0.55%. Sequenced material: central memory CD4+ T cells from blood. These receptors all come from a young man with type 1 diabetes.

This clone was counted a few times. CDR3 amino acids: CAWRELRAQETQYF. Written as DNA, the CDR3 is TGTGCCTGGCGGGAGCTTAGGGCCCAAGAGACCCAGTACTTC. The rearrangement joins TRBV30 to TRBJ2-5, with D tentatively TRBD2 (6 bases). Germline CDR1 GTSNPN, CDR2 SVGIG (reference sequence). V shed 5 bases and J shed 1 base, with 14 bases lying between them. The CDR3 spans 14 residues.

The V and J genes are TRBV2 and TRBJ2-4, with TRBD2 matching over 7 bases. Unmatched junction bases numbered 4, after V lost 2 bases and J lost 0 bases. Looked up from germline, CDR1 is SNHLY and CDR2 is FYNNEI. The CDR3 runs to 16 residues. CDR3 DNA sequence: TGTGCCAGCAGTGAATCGGTAGCGGGAGCCAAAAACATTCAGTACTTC. It yields the protein CASSESVAGAKNIQYF.

The genes are TRBV9 and TRBJ1-5, with a weak D call TRBD1 (5 bases). The V gene's germline CDR1 is SGDLS and CDR2 YYNGEE. The CDR3 has 14 residues. V shed 4 bases and J shed 7 bases, with 15 bases lying between them. CDR3 in amino acids: CASSPGGNGQPQHF. In nucleotides, the CDR3 is TGTGCCAGCAGCCCTGGGGGGAATGGGCAGCCCCAGCATTTT.

The rearrangement joins TRBV28 to TRBJ1-5; D is unclear. The CDR3 consists of 12 residues. Germline assignment: CDR1 MDHEN and CDR2 SYDVKM. V was shortened by 8 bases and J by 6 bases, with 11 bases between the two germline ends. The CDR3 reads CASAFRGQPQHF. As DNA, the CDR3 is TGTGCCAGCGCGTTTCGGGGTCAGCCCCAGCATTTT.

The chain links TRBV15 to TRBJ2-2, with D perhaps TRBD2 (6 bases). Trimming left V 1 base short and J 6 bases short, with 12 bases between. Germline assignment: CDR1 LNHNV and CDR2 YYDKDF (reference sequence). The CDR3 is 15 amino acids. In DNA form, the CDR3 reads TGTGCCACCAGCAGAGTTAGCGGTTCGGCCGGGGAGCTGTTTTTT. Protein: CATSRVSGSAGELFF. The full variable domain, in which reference TRBV15 and TRBJ2-2 provide the parts outside the CDR3, is DAMVIQNPRYQVTQFGKPVTLSCSQTLNHNVMYWYQQKSSQAPKLLFHYYDKDFNNEADTPDNFQSRRPNTSFCFLDIRSPGLGDTAMYLCATSRVSGSAGELFFGEGSRLTVL.

This clone was recorded at least ten times. The chain uses TRBV19 and TRBJ2-1; 11 positions agree with TRBD2. CDR3 size: 17 residues. V lost 3 bases, J lost 7 bases, and 11 bases stayed unmatched. Germline V lookup: CDR1 LNHDA, CDR2 SQIVND (reference sequence). The CDR3 coding sequence is TGTGCCAGTAGTATTCAAGATAGCGGGAGGGCTGGAAATGAGCAGTTCTTC. Amino acid sequence: CASSIQDSGRAGNEQFF.

Only a few counts were recorded for this clone. The chain couples TRBV28 to TRBJ2-1, with D possibly being TRBD2 (6 bases). CDR1 is MDHEN, CDR2 SYDVKM, per germline. The CDR3 consists of 11 residues. Trimming cost V 3 bases and J 16 bases, with 13 bases left between them. The CDR3 is CASSFGGKGFF. In DNA, the CDR3 is TGTGCCAGCAGTTTCGGCGGGAAGGGTTTCTTC.

The rearrangement links TRBV11-2 to TRBJ2-5; no definite D call. The V end was cut by 0 bases, the J end by 5 bases, with 4 bases between. The CDR3 sequence is 12 residues long. Germline values: CDR1 SGHAT, CDR2 FQNNGV. CDR3: CASSLDRETQYF. In DNA, the CDR3 is TGTGCCAGCAGCTTAGATCGTGAGACCCAGTACTTC.

The rearrangement joins TRBV5-1 to TRBJ2-5; a weak D match, TRBD2 (6 bases). Germline CDR1 reads SGHRS; CDR2 reads YFSETQ. The CDR3 runs 19 residues. V was cut by 4 bases and J by 0 bases, with 25 bases left in between. CDR3 protein: CASSPSPPGPGGYQETQYF. The CDR3 DNA sequence: TGCGCCAGCAGCCCGAGTCCCCCGGGCCCTGGGGGGTACCAAGAGACCCAGTACTTC.

The V and J genes are TRBV28 and TRBJ2-2; D may be TRBD1 (5 bases). Germline assignment: CDR1 MDHEN and CDR2 SYDVKM. V was pared by 6 bases and J by 1 base, with 12 bases between. The CDR3 contains 15 residues. The CDR3 region has the DNA TGTGCCAGCAGCTTCTTAGGACAGAACACCGGGGAGCTGTTTTTT. This codes for CASSFLGQNTGELFF. Looking up the rest from reference TRBV28 and TRBJ2-2 gives the full variable domain: DVKVTQSSRYLVKRTGEKVFLECVQDMDHENMFWYRQDPGLGLRLIYFSYDVKMKEKGDIPEGYSVSREKKERFSLILESASTNQTSMYLCASSFLGQNTGELFFGEGSRLTVL.

This clone has only a few counts. The gene calls are TRBV4-3 and TRBJ2-1, with TRBD2 matching 9 bases. This CDR3 comprises 16 residues. CDR1 and CDR2 (germline): LGHNA, YSLEER. J was trimmed by 8 bases and V by 1 base; bases with no gene match: 9. The CDR3 nucleotides read TGCGCCAGCAGCCAAGGTAATAGCGGGAGATTGTATGAGCAGTTCTTC. It specifies CASSQGNSGRLYEQFF.

With respect to this clone: The same CDR3 is also encoded by other DNA sequences in this sample. This sequence joins TRBV14 and TRBJ2-3; 7 bases map to TRBD1. With 1 base clipped from V and 4 bases from J, the junction kept 2 bases outside the gene matches. This CDR3 has 14 amino acids. From germline, CDR1 is SGHDN and CDR2 FVKESK. For the CDR3, the DNA is TGTGCCAGCAGCCAAGGAGGGGGCCCAGATACGCAGTATTTT. Protein: CASSQGGGPDTQYF.

The rearrangement uses TRBV27 and TRBJ1-1; TRBD1 is a possible D gene (6 bases). From germline, CDR1 is MNHEY and CDR2 SMNVEV (reference sequence). This CDR3 has 15 amino acids. Trimming took off 5 bases at V and 4 bases at J, with 17 bases between the two ends. CDR3 DNA: TGTGCCAGCAGTAGAGTGGGGGGGCCCGTCACTGAAGCTTTCTTT. Amino acid sequence: CASSRVGGPVTEAFF.

Only a few counts were recorded for this clone. The rearrangement links TRBV7-2 to TRBJ2-7, with TRBD1 identical over 7 bases. The CDR3 covers 16 residues. With 1 base clipped from V and 0 bases from J, the junction kept 6 bases outside the gene matches. Germline CDR1 is SGHTA and CDR2 is FQGNSA. Here the CDR3 DNA reads TGTGCCAGCAGCTTAGTAGGGGGCGAGAGCTCCTACGAGCAGTACTTC. Translation: CASSLVGGESSYEQYF.